Here is one T cell receptor beta chain with its context. These data originate in a study of blood T cell repertoires in COVID-19. Study overall: Whether acute or convalescent, the COVID-19 samples came from the United States, Italy and Spain. From T cells, B-cell-depleted T cells, or PBMCs came the material, which was cDNA or gDNA.

Original processing methods: How many nucleated cells were present was estimated from reference gene primer amplification. This table comes from immunoSEQ multiplex PCR, and its TCRdb copy is limited to in-frame clones, with some not included. That table furnishes V, J and clone size, whereas the DNA furnished D and trimming. The sample records about 120,000 clones, 80% being singletons. The receptor's source is a man aged 55-75 years with active or convalescent COVID-19. The material sequenced was peripheral blood.

For the CDR3, the DNA is TGTGCCAGCAGTCCTGTATATAGGGGGCAGGGTAACTATGGCTACACCTTC. It codes for CASSPVYRGQGNYGYTF. V is TRBV28 and J is TRBJ1-2, with TRBD1 matching 7 bases. CDR3 length equals 17 residues. The germline gives CDR1 MDHEN, CDR2 SYDVKM. J was trimmed by 1 base and V by 5 bases; bases with no gene match: 13.